This entry is about one T cell receptor beta chain. The target antigen is unknown. The data belong to a study of cytomegalovirus exposure and HLA in healthy donors. Primers for the PCR totalled 60 Vbeta and 13 Jbeta. Only in-frame clones appear in the TCRdb table, and some are missing; sequencing was by immunoSEQ multiplex PCR. Its table lists approximately 150,000 clones. Germline CDR1 is LGHNA and CDR2 is YNFKEQ. V was trimmed by 0 bases and J by 3 bases, leaving 18 bases between them. This CDR3 has 17 amino acids. Study observations and caveats: Some V segments, including TRBV6-2 and TRBV6-3, were excluded as indistinguishable. A later analysis linked a missense variant in DCLRE1C to the trimming of TCR beta V and J genes.

Sequencing was carried out using PBMCs. This chain uses TRBV4-2 with TRBJ2-7; D might be TRBD2 (6 bases). The TCR comes from a male donor in good health and CMV-seronegative. The chain's CDR3 is CASSQDRLPGGIYEQYF. The CDR3 DNA sequence: TGTGCCAGCAGCCAAGATCGACTTCCCGGGGGAATCTACGAGCAGTACTTC.